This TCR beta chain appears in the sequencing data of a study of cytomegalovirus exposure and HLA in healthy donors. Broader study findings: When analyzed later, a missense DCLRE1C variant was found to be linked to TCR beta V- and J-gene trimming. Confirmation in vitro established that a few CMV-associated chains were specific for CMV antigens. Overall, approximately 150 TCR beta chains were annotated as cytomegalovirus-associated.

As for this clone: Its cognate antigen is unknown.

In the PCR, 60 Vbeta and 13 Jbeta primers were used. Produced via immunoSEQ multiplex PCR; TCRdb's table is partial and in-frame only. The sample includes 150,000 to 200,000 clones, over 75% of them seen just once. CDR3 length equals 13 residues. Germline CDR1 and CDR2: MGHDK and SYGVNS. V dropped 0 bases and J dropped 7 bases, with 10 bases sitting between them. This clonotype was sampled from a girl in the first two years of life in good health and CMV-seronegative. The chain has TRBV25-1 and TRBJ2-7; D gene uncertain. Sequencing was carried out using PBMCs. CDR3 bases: TGTGCCAGCAGTGAATATGATACAGTTGAGCAGTACTTC. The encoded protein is CASSEYDTVEQYF.